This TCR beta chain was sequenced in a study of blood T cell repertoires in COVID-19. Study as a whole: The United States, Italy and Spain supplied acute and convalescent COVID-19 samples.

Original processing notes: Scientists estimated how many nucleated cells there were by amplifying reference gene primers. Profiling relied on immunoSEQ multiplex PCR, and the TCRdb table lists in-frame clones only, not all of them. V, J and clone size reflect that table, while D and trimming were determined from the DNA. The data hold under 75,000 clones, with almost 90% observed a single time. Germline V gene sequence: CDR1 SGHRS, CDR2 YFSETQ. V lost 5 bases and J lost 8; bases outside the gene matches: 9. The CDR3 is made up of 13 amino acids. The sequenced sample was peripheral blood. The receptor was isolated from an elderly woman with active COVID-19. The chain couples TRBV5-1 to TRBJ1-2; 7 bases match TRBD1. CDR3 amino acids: CASRLDRVNGYTF. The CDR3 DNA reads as TGCGCCAGCAGACTAGACAGGGTAAACGGCTACACCTTC.